Following are 5 T cell receptor beta chains from one sample sequenced in a study of OX40 agonist ivuxolimab in advanced cancers. Generated by immunoSEQ multiplex PCR, the TCRdb table keeps only in-frame clones and is missing some. This table has approximately 90,000 clones, 70% to 90% appearing once. Sequences were derived from CD4+ or CD8+ T cells sorted from blood, sampled in a trial of the OX40 agonist ivuxolimab. These receptors were collected from an adult with an advanced solid tumor such as melanoma, head and neck, liver or kidney cancer.

This sequence joins TRBV7-9 and TRBJ2-1; 8 bases match TRBD2. V was pared by 5 bases and J by 0 bases, with 15 bases of the junction left unmatched. Per germline, CDR1 SEHNR and CDR2 FQNEAQ (reference sequence). There are 19 residues in the CDR3. The CDR3, as DNA: TGTGCCAGCAGCCCGGGGCAGTTTAGTAGCGGGACCTCCTACAATGAGCAGTTCTTC. The encoded protein is CASSPGQFSSGTSYNEQFF.

The chain joins TRBV7-6 to TRBJ1-2; possibly TRBD1 for D (5 bases). The CDR3 consists of 14 residues. Germline CDR1 is SGHVS and CDR2 is FNYEAQ. Trimming pared 1 base from V and 7 bases from J, leaving 13 bases between. The CDR3 protein is CASSLGLGEGGYTF. CDR3 nucleotides: TGTGCCAGCAGCTTAGGACTGGGGGAGGGTGGCTACACCTTC.

V gene TRBV5-1 combines with J gene TRBJ2-5; 11 bases fit TRBD2. Germline CDR1 and CDR2: SGHRS and YFSETQ. After removal of 1 base from V and 5 bases from J, the junction contained 13 bases not matched to a gene. The CDR3 spans 18 residues. As DNA, the CDR3 is TGCGCCAGCAGCTTGCGGGCTAGCGGGGGGCCGGGGTCGGAGACCCAGTACTTC. Translation gives CASSLRASGGPGSETQYF.

The V gene is TRBV21-1, the J gene TRBJ2-7; the D call of TRBD1 is as the table states it, not checked on the DNA. TRBV21-1 is marked as a pseudogene. The CDR3 length is 14 residues. The CDR3: CASTLDRAPYEQYF. The CDR3 DNA reads as TGTGCCAGCACCCTAGACAGGGCTCCCTACGAGCAGTACTTC.

This clone was observed a few times. The chain carries TRBV30 and TRBJ1-1; the D is unclear. The CDR3 loop spans 13 amino acids. V gave up 0 bases and J gave up 7 bases, with 12 bases separating them. The V gene's germline CDR1 is GTSNPN and CDR2 SVGIG (reference sequence). CDR3 loop: CAWSVHGVDEAFF. The DNA of the CDR3 is TGTGCCTGGAGTGTACACGGGGTTGATGAAGCTTTCTTT.